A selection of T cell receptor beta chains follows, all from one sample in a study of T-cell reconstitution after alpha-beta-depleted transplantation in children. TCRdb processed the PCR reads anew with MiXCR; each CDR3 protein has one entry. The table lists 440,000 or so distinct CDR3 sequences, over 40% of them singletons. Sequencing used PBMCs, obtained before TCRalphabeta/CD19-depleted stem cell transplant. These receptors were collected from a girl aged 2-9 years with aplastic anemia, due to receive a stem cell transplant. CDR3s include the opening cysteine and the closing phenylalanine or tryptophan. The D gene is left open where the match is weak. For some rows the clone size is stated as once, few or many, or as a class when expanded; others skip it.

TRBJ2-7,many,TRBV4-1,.,TGCGCCAGCAGCCAAGGCGAGAGATCCTACGAGCAGTACTTC,CASSQGERSYEQYF
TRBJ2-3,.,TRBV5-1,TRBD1,TGCGCCAGCAGCTTGGGACAGGGGTATCGCACAGATACGCAGTATTTT,CASSLGQGYRTDTQYF
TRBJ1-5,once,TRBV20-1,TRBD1,TGCAGTGCTAGTCTTGACAGGGAAGATCAGCCCCAGCATTTT,CSASLDREDQPQHF
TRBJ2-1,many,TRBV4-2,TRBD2,TGTGCCAGCAGCCAAGGGATAGCGGGAGCAGATGAGCAGTTCTTC,CASSQGIAGADEQFF
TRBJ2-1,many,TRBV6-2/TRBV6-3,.,TGTGCCAGCAGTTACGGGGGGACTGAGCAGTTCTTC,CASSYGGTEQFF
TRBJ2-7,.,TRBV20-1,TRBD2,TGCAGTGCTAGATCAGGAGCGGGATCGCGTCGCGAGCAGTACTTC,CSARSGAGSRREQYF
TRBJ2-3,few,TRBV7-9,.,TGTGCCAGCAGGTTGGGAGGAGATACGCAGTATTTT,CASRLGGDTQYF
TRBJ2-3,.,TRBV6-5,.,TGTGCCAGCAGTTCCTCTCAGGGGCTGCACGGTGATACGCAGTATTTT,CASSSSQGLHGDTQYF
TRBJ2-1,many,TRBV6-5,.,TGTGCCAGCAGTTCTATTCGGGAGCGAAGCTACAATGAGCAGTTCTTC,CASSSIRERSYNEQFF
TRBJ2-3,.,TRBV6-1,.,TGTGCCAGCAGTCGGGATACAGGTAGCACAGATACGCAGTATTTT,CASSRDTGSTDTQYF
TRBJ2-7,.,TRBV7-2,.,TGTGCCAGCAGCTGGGGGACGGCGAGCGGTTACGAGCAGTACTTC,CASSWGTASGYEQYF
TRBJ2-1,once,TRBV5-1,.,TGCGCCAGCAGGGACCCCAGCTCCTACAATGAGCAGTTCTTC,CASRDPSSYNEQFF
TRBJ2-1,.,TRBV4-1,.,TGCGCCAGCAGCCGCGGACCCACCTACAATGAGCAGTTCTTC,CASSRGPTYNEQFF
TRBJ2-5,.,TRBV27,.,TGTGCCAGCAGCAAACCCCCCCAAGAGACCCAGTACTTC,CASSKPPQETQYF
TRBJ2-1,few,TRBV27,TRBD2,TGTGCCAGCTTTTTAAGGGGAAGGGAGGGAAATGAGCAGTTCTTC,CASFLRGREGNEQFF
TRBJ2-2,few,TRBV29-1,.,TGCAGCGTTGAAGATCCCTACAAGAACACCGGGGAGCTGTTTTTT,CSVEDPYKNTGELFF
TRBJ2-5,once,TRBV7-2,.,TGTGCCAGCAGCTTACGGACCCGATCGGGGGAGACCCAGTACTTC,CASSLRTRSGETQYF
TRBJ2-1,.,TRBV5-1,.,TGCGCCACATGGACGAAGGCCGGTAGGCATGAGCAGTTCTTC,CATWTKAGRHEQFF
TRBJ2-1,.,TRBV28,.,TGTGCCATGGGCCCCGGGCACAATGAGCAGTTCTTC,CAMGPGHNEQFF
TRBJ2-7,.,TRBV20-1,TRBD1,TGCAGTGCTAGTCCGGGACAGTCCTACGAGCAGTACTTC,CSASPGQSYEQYF
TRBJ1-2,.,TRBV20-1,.,TGCAGTGCTAGATTCCGGGACCGGGGAGCTAACTATGGCTACACCTTC,CSARFRDRGANYGYTF
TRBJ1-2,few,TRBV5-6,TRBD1,TGTGCCAGCTGTCACAGGGGGCGCGATTTTGGCTACACCTTC,CASCHRGRDFGYTF
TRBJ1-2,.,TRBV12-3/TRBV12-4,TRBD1,TGTGCCAGCATCGGGACAGATCGGGGCTACACCTTC,CASIGTDRGYTF
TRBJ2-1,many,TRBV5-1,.,TGCGCCAGCAGCTTAGTCGCTGCCTACAATGAGCAGTTCTTC,CASSLVAAYNEQFF
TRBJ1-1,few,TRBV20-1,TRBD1,TGCAGTCTATACGCACCTCAGGGGGCAGGTACTGAAGCTTTCTTT,CSLYAPQGAGTEAFF
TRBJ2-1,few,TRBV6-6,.,TGTGCCAGCAGTTACGGGACGGGCGGCACAGAGTTCTTC,CASSYGTGGTEFF
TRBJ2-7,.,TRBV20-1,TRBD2,TGCAGTGCTACCCGGGGGGGACTAGCTGGCTTCGACGAGCAGTACTTC,CSATRGGLAGFDEQYF
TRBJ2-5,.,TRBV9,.,TGTGCCAGCAGCGTAGGGGGGAAGGAGCTCCAAGAGACCCAGTACTTC,CASSVGGKELQETQYF
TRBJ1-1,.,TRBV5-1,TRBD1,TGCGCCAGCAGCTCGGGACAGGGGGTGTCTGAAGCTTTCTTT,CASSSGQGVSEAFF
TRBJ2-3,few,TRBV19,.,TGTGCCAGTAGTATAGGTACAGGGATTGGGGAAGATACGCAGTATTTT,CASSIGTGIGEDTQYF
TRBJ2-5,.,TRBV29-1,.,TGCAGCGTGACGGGTTTGCAAGAGACCCAGTACTTC,CSVTGLQETQYF
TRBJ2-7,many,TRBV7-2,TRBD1,TGTGCCAGCAGCCTCGCCGGGACAGGGAAATACGAGCAGTACTTC,CASSLAGTGKYEQYF
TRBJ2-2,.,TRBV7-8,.,TGTGCCAGCAGCTTAGGACGGAACAGGGAGTCCGGGGAGCTGTTTTTT,CASSLGRNRESGELFF
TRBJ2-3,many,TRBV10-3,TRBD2,TGTGCCATCAGTAAAGCGGGAGGGCACACAGATACGCAGTATTTT,CAISKAGGHTDTQYF
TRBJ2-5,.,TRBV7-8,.,TGTGCCAGCAGCTTAATCGGACGTGAGACCCAGTACTTC,CASSLIGRETQYF
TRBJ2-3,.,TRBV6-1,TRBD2,TGTGCCAGCTGTCCGGGGGGGCGGGGCACAGATACGCAGTATTTT,CASCPGGRGTDTQYF
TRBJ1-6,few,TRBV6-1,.,TGTGCCAGCAGTGAAGCGGACTCCAATTCACCCCTCCACTTT,CASSEADSNSPLHF
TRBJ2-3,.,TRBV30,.,TGTGCCTGGAGTTGGGACACAGATACGCAGTATTTT,CAWSWDTDTQYF
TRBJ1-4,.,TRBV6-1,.,TGTGCCAGCAGTACGGGGGCTGCAACTAATGAAAAACTGTTTTTT,CASSTGAATNEKLFF